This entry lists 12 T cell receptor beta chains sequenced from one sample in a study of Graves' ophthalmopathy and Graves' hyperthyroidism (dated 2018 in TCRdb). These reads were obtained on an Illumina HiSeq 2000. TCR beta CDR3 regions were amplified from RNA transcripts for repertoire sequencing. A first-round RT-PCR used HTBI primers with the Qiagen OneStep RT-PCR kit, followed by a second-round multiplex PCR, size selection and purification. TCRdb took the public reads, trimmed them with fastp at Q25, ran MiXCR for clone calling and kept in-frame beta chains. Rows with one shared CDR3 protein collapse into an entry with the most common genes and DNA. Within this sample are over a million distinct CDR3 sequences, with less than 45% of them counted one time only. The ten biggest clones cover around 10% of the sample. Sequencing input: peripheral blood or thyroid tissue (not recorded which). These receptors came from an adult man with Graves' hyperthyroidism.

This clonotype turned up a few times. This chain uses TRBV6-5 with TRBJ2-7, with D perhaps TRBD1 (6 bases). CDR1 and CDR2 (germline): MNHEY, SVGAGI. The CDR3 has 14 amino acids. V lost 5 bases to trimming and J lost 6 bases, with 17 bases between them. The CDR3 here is CASSEETGFLEQYF. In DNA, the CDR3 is TGTGCCAGCAGTGAAGAGACAGGTTTTCTCGAGCAGTACTTC.

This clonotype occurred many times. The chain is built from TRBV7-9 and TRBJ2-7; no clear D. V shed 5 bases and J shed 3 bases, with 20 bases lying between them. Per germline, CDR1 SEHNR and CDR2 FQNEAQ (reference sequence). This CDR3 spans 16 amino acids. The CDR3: CASSPRHQTPNYEQYF. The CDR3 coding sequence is TGTGCCAGCAGCCCCCGACACCAGACACCGAACTACGAGCAGTACTTC.

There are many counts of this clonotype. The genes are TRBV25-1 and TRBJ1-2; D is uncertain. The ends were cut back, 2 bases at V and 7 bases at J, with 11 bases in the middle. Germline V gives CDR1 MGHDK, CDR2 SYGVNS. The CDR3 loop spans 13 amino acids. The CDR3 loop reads CASSEIKGVGYTF. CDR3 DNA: TGTGCCAGCAGTGAAATCAAGGGTGTTGGCTACACCTTC.

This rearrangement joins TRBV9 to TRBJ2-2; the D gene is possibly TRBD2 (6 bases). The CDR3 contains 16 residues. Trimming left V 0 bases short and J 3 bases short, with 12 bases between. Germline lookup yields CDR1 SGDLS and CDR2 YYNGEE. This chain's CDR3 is CASSVGGGAHTGELFF. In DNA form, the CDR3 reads TGTGCCAGCAGCGTAGGCGGCGGGGCGCACACCGGGGAGCTGTTTTTT.

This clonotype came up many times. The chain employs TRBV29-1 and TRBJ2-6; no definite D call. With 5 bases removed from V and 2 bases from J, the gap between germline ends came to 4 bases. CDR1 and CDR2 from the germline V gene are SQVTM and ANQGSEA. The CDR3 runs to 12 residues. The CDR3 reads CSVFAGANVLTF. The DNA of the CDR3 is TGCAGCGTTTTTGCTGGGGCCAACGTCCTGACTTTC.

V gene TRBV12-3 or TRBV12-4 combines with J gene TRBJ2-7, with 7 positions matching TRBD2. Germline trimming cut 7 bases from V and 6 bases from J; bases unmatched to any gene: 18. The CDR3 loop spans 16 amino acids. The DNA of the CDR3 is TGTGCCAGCACCCACAGCGGGGTGGCCCTCCGGGGCGAGCAGTACTTC. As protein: CASTHSGVALRGEQYF.

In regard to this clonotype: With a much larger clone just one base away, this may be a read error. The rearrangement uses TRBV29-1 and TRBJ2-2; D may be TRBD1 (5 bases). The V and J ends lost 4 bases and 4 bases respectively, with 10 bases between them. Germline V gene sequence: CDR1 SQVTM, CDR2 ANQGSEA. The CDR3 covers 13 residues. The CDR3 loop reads CSVGGRVTGELFF. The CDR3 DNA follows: TGCAGCGTTGGTGGCAGGGTCACCGGGGAGCTGTTTTTT.

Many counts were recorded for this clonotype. The CDR3 sequence: CASSLAHDRGLNTEAFF. The CDR3 bases are TGTGCCAGTAGTCTGGCCCATGACAGGGGGCTGAACACTGAAGCTTTCTTT. The chain links TRBV19 to TRBJ1-1, with TRBD1 identical over 10 bases. Germline loops: CDR1 LNHDA, CDR2 SQIVND (reference sequence). With 5 bases clipped from V and 0 bases from J, the junction kept 9 bases outside the gene matches. The CDR3 contains 17 residues.

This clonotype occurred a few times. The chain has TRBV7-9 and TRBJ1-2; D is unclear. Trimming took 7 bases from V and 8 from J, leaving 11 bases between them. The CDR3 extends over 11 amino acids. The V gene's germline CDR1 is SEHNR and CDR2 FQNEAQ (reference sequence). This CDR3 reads CASTGYQGYTF. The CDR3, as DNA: TGTGCCAGCACCGGCTATCAGGGCTACACCTTC.

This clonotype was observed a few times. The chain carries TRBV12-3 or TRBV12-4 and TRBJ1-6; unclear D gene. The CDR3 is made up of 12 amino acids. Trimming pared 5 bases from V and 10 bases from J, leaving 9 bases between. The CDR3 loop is CASSPRASPLHF. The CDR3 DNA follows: TGTGCCAGCAGTCCCCGGGCCTCACCCCTCCACTTT.

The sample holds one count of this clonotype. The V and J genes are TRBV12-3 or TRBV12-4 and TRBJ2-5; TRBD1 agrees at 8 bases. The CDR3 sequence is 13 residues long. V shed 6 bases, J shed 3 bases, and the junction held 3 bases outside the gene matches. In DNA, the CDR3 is TGTGCCAGCAGGGGACAGGCGGAAGAGACCCAGTACTTC. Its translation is CASRGQAEETQYF.

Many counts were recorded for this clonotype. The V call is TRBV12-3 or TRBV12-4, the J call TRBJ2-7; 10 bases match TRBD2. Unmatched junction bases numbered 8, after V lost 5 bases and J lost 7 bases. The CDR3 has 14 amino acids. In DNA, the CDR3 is TGTGCCAGCAGTGCCCAGGGACTAGCGCGTGAGCAGTACTTC. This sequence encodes CASSAQGLAREQYF.